The rows below give T cell receptor beta chains drawn from one sample of a study of beta chain features in type 1 diabetes. Generated by immunoSEQ multiplex PCR, the TCRdb table keeps only in-frame clones and is missing some. In the table there are fewer than 350,000 clones, roughly 21% of which are singletons. Sequencing was performed on naive CD4+ T cells from blood. The origin of the receptors is a woman aged 18-29 years in good health. Each CDR3 is given with its conserved first and last residue. Each record gives: D gene, V gene, clone size, J gene, CDR3 protein, CDR3 DNA. The D gene is left open where the match is weak. For some rows the clone size is stated as once, few or many, or as a class when expanded; others skip it.

d_gene: -
v_gene: TRBV28
abundance: few
j_gene: TRBJ2-4
CDR3aa: CASRSAGAGAKNIQYF
CDR3nt: TGTGCCAGCCGTAGTGCGGGGGCAGGAGCCAAAAACATTCAGTACTTC

d_gene: -
v_gene: TRBV30
abundance: -
j_gene: TRBJ2-5
CDR3aa: CAWGGRETQYF
CDR3nt: TGTGCCTGGGGAGGCCGGGAGACCCAGTACTTC

d_gene: -
v_gene: TRBV29-1
abundance: -
j_gene: TRBJ2-5
CDR3aa: CSVIGTPGDQETQYF
CDR3nt: TGCAGCGTTATCGGGACACCCGGCGACCAAGAGACCCAGTACTTC

d_gene: TRBD2
v_gene: TRBV9
abundance: -
j_gene: TRBJ2-2
CDR3aa: CASSASSGSTGELFF
CDR3nt: TGTGCCAGCAGCGCCTCTAGCGGATCCACCGGGGAGCTGTTTTTT

d_gene: -
v_gene: TRBV6-1
abundance: -
j_gene: TRBJ2-7
CDR3aa: CASAGQRAVVDEQYF
CDR3nt: TGTGCCAGCGCTGGACAGCGAGCGGTAGTGGATGAGCAGTACTTC

d_gene: -
v_gene: TRBV29-1
abundance: -
j_gene: TRBJ1-3
CDR3aa: CSVGGGVLSGNTIYF
CDR3nt: TGCAGCGTTGGGGGGGGCGTCCTCTCTGGAAACACCATATATTTT

d_gene: -
v_gene: TRBV5-6
abundance: few
j_gene: TRBJ2-5
CDR3aa: CASGPRWSQETQYF
CDR3nt: TGTGCCAGCGGGCCTCGGTGGTCCCAAGAGACCCAGTACTTC

d_gene: TRBD1
v_gene: TRBV14
abundance: -
j_gene: TRBJ1-3
CDR3aa: CASSSGTGLSSGNTIYF
CDR3nt: TGTGCCAGCAGCTCCGGGACAGGGCTATCCTCTGGAAACACCATATATTTT

d_gene: -
v_gene: TRBV5-1
abundance: few
j_gene: TRBJ1-1
CDR3aa: CASSLGHASTEAFF
CDR3nt: TGCGCCAGCAGCTTAGGACATGCTTCCACTGAAGCTTTCTTT

d_gene: -
v_gene: TRBV5-1
abundance: few
j_gene: TRBJ1-1
CDR3aa: CASSWGTPNTEAFF
CDR3nt: TGCGCCAGCAGCTGGGGGACACCGAACACTGAAGCTTTCTTT

d_gene: TRBD1
v_gene: TRBV7-2
abundance: -
j_gene: TRBJ2-2
CDR3aa: CASSWDRSTGELFF
CDR3nt: TGTGCCAGCAGCTGGGACAGGAGCACCGGGGAGCTGTTTTTT

d_gene: -
v_gene: TRBV4-1
abundance: -
j_gene: TRBJ2-1
CDR3aa: CASSQEGDSTLYNEQFF
CDR3nt: TGCGCCAGCAGCCAAGAAGGGGACTCCACCCTCTACAATGAGCAGTTCTTC

d_gene: -
v_gene: TRBV5-1
abundance: few
j_gene: TRBJ2-5
CDR3aa: CASSSYQETQYF
CDR3nt: TGCGCCAGCAGCTCGTACCAAGAGACCCAGTACTTC

d_gene: TRBD2
v_gene: TRBV18
abundance: -
j_gene: TRBJ2-7
CDR3aa: CASSPPGGNSYEQYF
CDR3nt: TGTGCCAGCTCACCCCCCGGGGGGAACTCCTACGAGCAGTACTTC

d_gene: -
v_gene: TRBV29-1
abundance: -
j_gene: TRBJ2-5
CDR3aa: CSVSRETQYF
CDR3nt: TGCAGCGTATCGCGGGAGACCCAGTACTTC

d_gene: -
v_gene: TRBV20-1
abundance: few
j_gene: TRBJ1-1
CDR3aa: CSASERFEAFF
CDR3nt: TGCAGTGCTAGTGAGCGCTTTGAAGCTTTCTTT